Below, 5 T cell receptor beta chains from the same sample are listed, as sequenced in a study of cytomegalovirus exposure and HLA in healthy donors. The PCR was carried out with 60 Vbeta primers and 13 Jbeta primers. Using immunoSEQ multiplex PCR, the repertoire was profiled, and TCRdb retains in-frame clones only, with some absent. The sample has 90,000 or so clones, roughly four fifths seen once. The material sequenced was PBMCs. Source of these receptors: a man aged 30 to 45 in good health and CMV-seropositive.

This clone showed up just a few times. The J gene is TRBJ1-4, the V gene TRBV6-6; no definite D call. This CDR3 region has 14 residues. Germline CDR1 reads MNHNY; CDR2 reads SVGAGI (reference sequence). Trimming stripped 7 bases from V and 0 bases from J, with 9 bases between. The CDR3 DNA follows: TGTGCCAGCACACGAGAAGCAACTAATGAAAAACTGTTTTTT. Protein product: CASTREATNEKLFF.

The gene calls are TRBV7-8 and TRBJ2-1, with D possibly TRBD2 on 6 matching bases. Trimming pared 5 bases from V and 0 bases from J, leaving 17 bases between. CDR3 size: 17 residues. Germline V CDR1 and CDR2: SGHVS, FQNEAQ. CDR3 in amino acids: CASSPKALANSYNEQFF. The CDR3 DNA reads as TGTGCCAGCAGCCCGAAAGCTCTAGCGAACTCCTACAATGAGCAGTTCTTC.

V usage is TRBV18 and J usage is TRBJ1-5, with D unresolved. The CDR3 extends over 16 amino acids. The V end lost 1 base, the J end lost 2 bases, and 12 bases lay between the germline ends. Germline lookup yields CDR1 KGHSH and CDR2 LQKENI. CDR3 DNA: TGTGCCAGCTCACCACGTACCAGCCAGGGCAATCAGCCCCAGCATTTT. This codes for CASSPRTSQGNQPQHF.

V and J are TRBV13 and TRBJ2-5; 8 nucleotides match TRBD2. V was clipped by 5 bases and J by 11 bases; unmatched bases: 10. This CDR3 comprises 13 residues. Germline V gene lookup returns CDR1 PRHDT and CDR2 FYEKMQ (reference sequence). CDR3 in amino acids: CASSQTGAGEQYF. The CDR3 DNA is TGTGCCAGCAGCCAAACAGGAGCGGGAGAACAGTACTTC.

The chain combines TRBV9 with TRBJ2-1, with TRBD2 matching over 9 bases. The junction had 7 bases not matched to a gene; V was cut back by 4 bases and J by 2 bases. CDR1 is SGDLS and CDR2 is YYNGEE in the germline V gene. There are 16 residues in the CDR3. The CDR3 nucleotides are TGTGCCAGCAGCCGTGTAGCGGGAGTAGCCTACAATGAGCAGTTCTTC. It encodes CASSRVAGVAYNEQFF.